The 23 T cell receptor beta chains below all came from one sample that was sequenced in a study of T cells in Graves' hyperthyroidism and ophthalmopathy. Authors of the study amplified TCR beta CDR3 regions from RNA transcripts. HTBI primers were employed in a first-round RT-PCR of the TCR CDR3. MiXCR was run by TCRdb on the multiplex PCR reads, yielding one entry per CDR3 protein. This repertoire shows fewer than 450,000 distinct CDR3 sequences, about 18% found once; its top ten account for around a third. The sequencing input was blood. The receptor source for this set is a woman aged 25 to 45 with Graves' hyperthyroidism that later progressed to Graves' ophthalmopathy.

This clonotype has ten or more counts. The chain uses TRBV20-1 and TRBJ2-1; no definite D call. CDR1 is DFQATT, CDR2 SNEGSKA, per germline (reference sequence). CDR3 length: 12 residues. With 3 bases removed from V and 6 bases from J, the gap between germline ends came to 9 bases. As DNA, the CDR3 is TGCAGTGCTAGGTGGGCCATCAATGAGCAGTTCTTC. This encodes CSARWAINEQFF.

This clonotype was observed a few times. J is TRBJ2-3 and V is TRBV3-1, with a possible D match to TRBD1 (6 bases). The CDR3 sequence is 14 residues long. Trimming took off 5 bases at V and 5 bases at J, with 14 bases between the two ends. In germline, CDR1 is LGHDT, CDR2 YNNKEL (reference sequence). The CDR3 DNA is TGTGCCAGCAGCAACCGGGGCAGGGGAGATACGCAGTATTTT. Amino acid sequence: CASSNRGRGDTQYF.

This clonotype was seen many times. In DNA, the CDR3 is TGCAGTGCTAGCGGAGACAGTCACACTGAAGCTTTCTTT. Translation gives CSASGDSHTEAFF. V usage is TRBV20-1 and J usage is TRBJ1-1, with D possibly matching TRBD1 (5 bases). CDR1 and CDR2 (germline): DFQATT, SNEGSKA (reference sequence). CDR3 length equals 13 residues. V was shortened by 3 bases and J by 3 bases, with 11 bases between the two germline ends.

This clonotype was detected many times. This chain links TRBV11-1 with TRBJ1-6; D remains unclear. V lost 5 bases to trimming and J lost 8 bases, with 16 bases between them. This CDR3 comprises 15 residues. Germline CDR1 reads SGHAT; CDR2 reads FQDESV (reference sequence). The CDR3 sequence: CASSQKSYGYSPLHF. CDR3 DNA sequence: TGTGCCAGCAGCCAGAAGAGTTACGGCTATTCACCCCTCCACTTT.

This clonotype has ten or more counts. The J gene is TRBJ2-2, the V gene TRBV12-3 or TRBV12-4; no clear D. With 8 bases removed from V and 9 bases from J, the gap between germline ends came to 19 bases. The CDR3 is 14 residues long. CDR3 nucleotides: TGTGCCAGCCGGGCCGCCTGGGGTTTCAGGGAGCTGTTTTTT. It translates to CASRAAWGFRELFF.

Ten or more counts support this clonotype. Here the CDR3 reads CASSYLAAEETQYF. The CDR3 nucleotides read TGTGCCAGCAGTTATCTAGCGGCCGAAGAGACCCAGTACTTC. The chain employs TRBV6-1 and TRBJ2-5, with 7 bases fitting TRBD2. The CDR3 runs 14 residues. Germline V lookup: CDR1 MNHNS, CDR2 SASEGT. The trim removed 5 bases at V and 3 bases at J, leaving 6 bases unmatched.

There are a few counts of this clonotype. This chain uses TRBV2 with TRBJ2-3; TRBD2 matches at 10 bases. Per the germline V gene, CDR1 is SNHLY and CDR2 is FYNNEI. V was pared by 7 bases and J by 2 bases, with 6 bases of the junction left unmatched. This CDR3 comprises 15 residues. This CDR3 reads CASTRSGGATDTQYF. Here the CDR3 DNA reads TGTGCCAGCACTCGAAGCGGGGGGGCCACAGATACGCAGTATTTT. The variable domain in full, completed from reference TRBV2 and TRBJ2-3, reads EPEVTQTPSHQVTQMGQEVILRCVPISNHLYFYWYRQILGQKVEFLVSFYNNEISEKSEIFDDQFSVERPDGSNFTLKIRSTKLEDSAMYFCASTRSGGATDTQYFGPGTRLTVL.

CDR3 protein: CSARKGQVDQPQHF. In DNA form, the CDR3 reads TGCAGTGCTAGGAAGGGGCAGGTAGATCAGCCCCAGCATTTT. The J gene is TRBJ1-5, the V gene TRBV20-1; D is perhaps TRBD1 (5 bases). V lost 3 bases, J lost 5 bases, and 14 bases lay in between. The V gene's germline CDR1 is DFQATT and CDR2 SNEGSKA (reference sequence). This CDR3 comprises 14 residues.

This clonotype has more than one count but fewer than ten. The gene calls are TRBV7-9 and TRBJ1-6; 9 bases align to TRBD1. The CDR3 contains 15 residues. J gave up 10 bases and V 3 bases, and 7 bases lay outside the gene matches. Germline V CDR1 and CDR2: SEHNR, FQNEAQ (reference sequence). The CDR3 loop is CASSLGTGGGSPLHF. Here the CDR3 DNA reads TGTGCCAGCAGCTTGGGCACAGGGGGCGGATCACCCCTCCACTTT.

This clonotype was counted many times. CDR3 amino acids: CASSGVGYTF. CDR3 coding DNA: TGTGCCAGCAGTGGGGTGGGCTACACCTTC. The chain links TRBV12-3 or TRBV12-4 to TRBJ1-2; D remains ambiguous. The CDR3 covers 10 residues. With 5 bases removed from V and 8 bases from J, the gap between germline ends came to 6 bases.

This clonotype was counted ten times or more. V is TRBV9 and J is TRBJ2-5; D is possibly TRBD1 (6 bases). Germline V gives CDR1 SGDLS, CDR2 YYNGEE. The germline V and J ends were trimmed by 4 bases and 2 bases, with 15 bases remaining between them. This CDR3 region has 15 residues. This chain's CDR3 is CASSPGAPKQETQYF. In DNA form, the CDR3 reads TGTGCCAGCAGCCCAGGGGCGCCGAAACAAGAGACCCAGTACTTC. Supplemented by reference TRBV9 and TRBJ2-5, the full variable domain reads DSGVTQTPKHLITATGQRVTLRCSPRSGDLSVYWYQQSLDQGLQFLIQYYNGEERAKGNILERFSAQQFPDLHSELNLSSLELGDSALYFCASSPGAPKQETQYFGPGTRLLVL.

This chain links TRBV3-1 with TRBJ2-1, with 8 bases that match TRBD2. Trimming at V came to 6 bases and at J to 6 bases, leaving 4 bases not matched to a gene. The CDR3 totals 13 residues. In germline, CDR1 is LGHDT, CDR2 YNNKEL (reference sequence). The CDR3 reads CASSGLASNEQFF. The DNA for the CDR3 is TGTGCCAGCAGTGGACTAGCCAGCAATGAGCAGTTCTTC.

V is TRBV27 and J is TRBJ2-1; maybe TRBD2 (5 bases). The length of the CDR3 is 18 residues. V lost 0 bases to trimming and J lost 6 bases, with 21 bases between them. Looked up from germline, CDR1 is MNHEY and CDR2 is SMNVEV (reference sequence). The CDR3 nucleotides are TGTGCCAGCAGTTTATCGATTGGGTGGAGGTTAGACCTCAATGAGCAGTTCTTC. Encoded protein: CASSLSIGWRLDLNEQFF.

This rearrangement joins TRBV5-1 to TRBJ1-4, with D perhaps TRBD1 (6 bases). CDR3 size: 15 residues. Germline values: CDR1 SGHRS, CDR2 YFSETQ. V lost 2 bases to trimming and J lost 5 bases, with 13 bases between them. CDR3 coding DNA: TGCGCCAGCAGCTTCCTGGACAGAAACAATGAAAAACTGTTTTTT. Translating it yields CASSFLDRNNEKLFF.

This clonotype appeared many times. The chain recombines TRBV11-2 with TRBJ2-1; D is unclear. Germline V gives CDR1 SGHAT, CDR2 FQNNGV. V dropped 5 bases and J dropped 8 bases, with 7 bases sitting between them. This CDR3 spans 11 amino acids. CDR3 amino acids: CASSQEYEQFF. The CDR3 DNA reads TGTGCCAGCAGCCAGGAATATGAGCAGTTCTTC.

This clonotype was observed at least ten times. V and J are TRBV12-3 or TRBV12-4 and TRBJ1-2; D not resolved. The CDR3 is 14 amino acids. V lost 3 bases and J lost 0, with 8 bases in between. CDR3 coding DNA: TGTGCCAGCAGTTTGGGCAGGACTAACTATGGCTACACCTTC. As protein: CASSLGRTNYGYTF.

This clonotype was seen many times. J is TRBJ1-2 and V is TRBV6-5; no clear D gene. Germline V gives CDR1 MNHEY, CDR2 SVGAGI. Trimming cost V 0 bases and J 2 bases, with 10 bases left between them. The CDR3 is 15 residues long. The CDR3 here is CASSYSNRMNYGYTF. CDR3 sequence (DNA): TGTGCCAGCAGTTACTCTAACAGAATGAACTATGGCTACACCTTC.

This clonotype was seen ten or more times. In DNA, the CDR3 is TGTGCCAGCAGTCCCTGGATAAGGGGCACAGATACGCAGTATTTT. It specifies CASSPWIRGTDTQYF. The rearrangement joins TRBV27 to TRBJ2-3; D ambiguous. V lost 5 bases and J lost 1, with 13 bases in between. This CDR3 region has 15 residues. The germline CDR1 and CDR2 sequences are MNHEY and SMNVEV (reference sequence).

In its sample, this clonotype was seen a few times. This chain links TRBV6-8 with TRBJ2-3, with no clear D. This CDR3 contains 14 residues. V was trimmed by 5 bases and J by 0 bases, leaving 9 bases between them. The germline gives CDR1 MNHGY, CDR2 SAAAGT. DNA of the CDR3: TGTGCCAGCAGTCCCGGGTTCAGCACAGATACGCAGTATTTT. This gives the protein CASSPGFSTDTQYF.

The chain joins TRBV4-1 to TRBJ1-1; TRBD1 agrees at 8 bases. This CDR3 spans 17 amino acids. Germline assignment: CDR1 MGHRA and CDR2 YSYEKL. V was clipped by 1 base and J by 5 bases; unmatched bases: 12. CDR3 region: CASSQGVARGRKTEAFF. CDR3 nucleotides: TGCGCCAGCAGCCAAGGGGTTGCCAGGGGGCGCAAAACTGAAGCTTTCTTT.

This clonotype was detected ten times or more. This rearrangement joins TRBV7-9 to TRBJ2-7, with 8 bases that match TRBD1. V shed 1 base and J 5 bases; nucleotides not matched to a gene: 7. This CDR3 region has 15 residues. Germline V gives CDR1 SEHNR, CDR2 FQNEAQ (reference sequence). CDR3 loop: CASSLDRTGPNEQYF. CDR3 DNA: TGTGCCAGCAGCTTAGATAGGACAGGGCCGAACGAGCAGTACTTC.

This rearrangement joins TRBV19 to TRBJ2-3; D unresolved. V shed 4 bases and J shed 0 bases, with 8 bases lying between them. The germline V gene encodes CDR1 LNHDA and CDR2 SQIVND (reference sequence). The CDR3 length is 14 residues. The CDR3 reads CASSTTSSTDTQYF. In DNA form, the CDR3 reads TGTGCCAGTAGTACAACTTCCAGCACAGATACGCAGTATTTT.

Many counts were recorded for this clonotype. The V call is TRBV5-1, the J call TRBJ1-6; no clear D. Deletions cut 0 bases from V and 9 bases from J, with 10 bases between. The CDR3 is 14 residues long. CDR1 is SGHRS and CDR2 is YFSETQ in the germline V gene. The CDR3 DNA is TGCGCCAGCAGCTTGGTCTCCGACGGTTCACCCCTCCACTTT. Translated: CASSLVSDGSPLHF. The entire variable domain, with the rest obtained from reference TRBV5-1 and TRBJ1-6, is as follows: KAGVTQTPRYLIKTRGQQVTLSCSPISGHRSVSWYQQTPGQGLQFLFEYFSETQRNKGNFPGRFSGRQFSNSRSEMNVSTLELGDSALYLCASSLVSDGSPLHFGNGTRLTVT.